This entry lists 8 T cell receptor beta chains sequenced from one sample in a study of blood T cell repertoires in COVID-19. Using immunoSEQ multiplex PCR, the repertoire was profiled, and TCRdb retains in-frame clones only, with some absent. The table shows around 260,000 clones, with 75% to 90% occurring only once. Specimen: PBMCs or T cells enriched from blood (not recorded which). These receptors all stem from a woman aged 30 to 39 who had recovered from COVID-19.

The J gene is TRBJ2-2, the V gene TRBV27, with no clear D. V lost 3 bases and J lost 2, with 7 bases in between. CDR1 MNHEY and CDR2 SMNVEV come from the germline V gene (reference sequence). The length of the CDR3 is 14 residues. Here the CDR3 reads CASSFEYNTGELFF. The CDR3 DNA is TGTGCCAGCAGTTTTGAGTACAACACCGGGGAGCTGTTTTTT.

The chain uses TRBV27 and TRBJ2-3, with 9 bases fitting TRBD2. This CDR3 has 14 residues. V was pared by 6 bases and J by 6 bases, with 7 bases of the junction left unmatched. Germline CDR1 is MNHEY and CDR2 is SMNVEV (reference sequence). The CDR3 DNA reads TGTGCCAGCAGGGGCCTAGCGGGACCCGATACGCAGTATTTT. Translated, it gives CASRGLAGPDTQYF.

This clone came up once. The chain carries TRBV6-5 and TRBJ1-2; 10 positions match TRBD1. V shed 6 bases, J shed 1 base, and the junction held 5 bases outside the gene matches. This CDR3 is built from 15 residues. Germline V gives CDR1 MNHEY, CDR2 SVGAGI. CDR3 amino acids: CASSAGTGVNYGYTF. The DNA of the CDR3 is TGTGCCAGCAGCGCCGGGACAGGGGTTAACTATGGCTACACCTTC.

The V gene is TRBV13, the J gene TRBJ2-5; D perhaps matches TRBD1 (7 bases). There are 14 residues in the CDR3. CDR1 is PRHDT and CDR2 is FYEKMQ in the germline V gene (reference sequence). The V gene lost 3 bases and the J gene lost 4 bases, with 12 bases spanning the gap. CDR3 nucleotides: TGTGCCAGCAGCTTGCGACAGGGAGGAGAGACCCAGTACTTC. Amino acids: CASSLRQGGETQYF.

The CDR3 DNA is TGCGCCAGCAGCTCGACAGGGGTGCCCGAAAAACTGTTTTTT. It translates to CASSSTGVPEKLFF. The gene calls are TRBV5-1 and TRBJ1-4, with TRBD1 identical over 8 bases. Per germline, CDR1 SGHRS and CDR2 YFSETQ. This CDR3 region has 14 residues. V gave up 3 bases and J gave up 8 bases; unmatched junction bases: 6.

This chain uses TRBV6-2 or TRBV6-3 with TRBJ2-1, with D unresolved. Germline lookup yields CDR1 MNHEY and CDR2 SVGEGT. The CDR3 is 14 amino acids. Trimming removed 5 bases at V and 0 bases at J, with 8 bases between. As DNA, the CDR3 is TGTGCCAGCAGTAAAAGGAGCTCCTACAATGAGCAGTTCTTC. It encodes CASSKRSSYNEQFF.

The chain couples TRBV28 to TRBJ1-1; D not certain. Germline CDR1 is MDHEN and CDR2 is SYDVKM. This CDR3 has 16 residues. Trimming removed 2 bases from V and 6 bases from J, with 19 bases in between. The CDR3 DNA sequence: TGTGCCAGCAGTTTAGGGCAGGCTCGGTATTACGCTGAAGCTTTCTTT. Protein product: CASSLGQARYYAEAFF.

This clone was recorded only once. This chain uses TRBV4-1 with TRBJ2-7; 9 nucleotides match TRBD2. The CDR3 sequence is 14 residues long. The trim removed 5 bases at V and 2 bases at J, leaving 4 bases unmatched. Germline CDR1 is MGHRA and CDR2 is YSYEKL. CDR3 protein: CASSSSGGPYEQYF. Here the CDR3 DNA reads TGCGCCAGCAGCTCCAGCGGGGGGCCCTACGAGCAGTACTTC.